This paragraph covers one T cell receptor (beta chain) sequence. It lacks a known antigen. No base quality values were provided; no much bigger clone lies one nucleotide off. The record originates from a study of blood T cells in healthy people across ages (dated by TCRdb to between 2014 and 2017). At the level of the whole study: In model experiments, template switching captured roughly one uniquely barcoded TCR beta cDNA molecule for every two T cells. The donors were split into four age groups: young (average about 15 years), middle-aged (about 40), aged (roughly 65) and long-lived (over 80). Age-related changes in TCR beta repertoire diversity were measured in the study by deep sequencing normalized with unique cDNA molecular identifiers. Two additional independent replicas of 1 million unique cDNA reads from the same blood draw were analyzed for two donors (one aged 18 to 30 and one aged 80 or older). To avoid experimental bias, donors of different ages were distributed randomly across sequencing lanes. The paper as a whole reports these results and caveats: Estimates of total diversity based on one million sequenced T cells were considered lower bounds and underestimates. Observed TCR beta diversity per million T cells fell roughly linearly with age, and a significant reduction was already apparent by age around 40. Because profiling used bulk unsorted PBMCs, naive and antigen-experienced compartments could not be compared conclusively. Because donor CMV infection status was unknown, age-related changes in expanded clonotypes were potentially confounded. Observed TCR beta diversity correlated strongly with the percentage of naive T cells measured by flow cytometry. Compared with the aged group, the long-lived group had more naive CD4+ T cells, fewer expanded clones and increased TCR diversity, a pattern suggesting age selection.

Trimming at the junction amounts to 5 bases on V and 3 bases on J, and the germline ends lie 11 bases apart. From the cysteine through the phenylalanine, the CDR3 covers 13 amino acids. The sequence is cut down to CDR3 DNA, 39 bases in frame from base 1. CDR1 and CDR2 were assigned from the germline V gene (reference sequence) as MNHNY and SVGAGI. Libraries came from 5' RACE. Sequencer: Illumina HiSeq 2500. A second roughly 6 to 11 cycle PCR used a sample-barcoded 5' primer and a J-beta primer mix. A template-switch 5' adaptor carrying 12 random nucleotides introduced a unique molecular identifier onto each TCR beta cDNA molecule. Each sample yielded at least 2.5 million CDR3-containing paired-end reads. First-strand cDNA was synthesized from all RNA with the Mint cDNA synthesis kit, primed by a TRBC-specific oligonucleotide. All cDNA was treated with uracil-DNA glycosylase and then went through a first 18-cycle PCR with the universal primers M1SS and BC2_uni_R. On the authors' methods: For normalization, 1 million high-quality reads were randomly selected from each sample, with every read carrying a distinct molecular identifier. Instead of being binned into consensus sequences, reads with shared molecular identifiers were discarded. MiTCR, with a Q25 quality threshold and the strictest error-elimination algorithm, was used for CDR3 identification, clonotype clustering and error correction. A nonparametric unseen species model with Euler transformation was used to estimate lower-bound total TCR beta diversity. Using fastp at Q25 and MiXCR, TCRdb reprocessed the public reads and kept productive beta chains. A single entry per CDR3 protein holds the most common genes and DNA from its merged rows. The V and J calls follow TCRdb's processing rather than the paper's. The sample includes 700,000 or so distinct CDR3 sequences, with around two fifths observed a single time. Of the sample, 25% to 35% is held by the ten largest clones.

Systemically healthy Caucasian individuals from Russia, 39 in total and aged about 6 to 95 years, were included as donors. About 9.8 milliliters of peripheral blood were drawn from each donor into EDTA-treated Vacutainer tubes. Ficoll-Paque density-gradient centrifugation was used to isolate PBMCs, with at least 6.5 million obtained per sample. Total RNA, at least 5.5 micrograms per sample, was extracted from PBMCs with Trizol reagent. Naive CD45RAhigh/CD27high T cell percentages were measured by flow cytometry on a PBMC aliquot from every donor. The chain was built from TRBV6-6 and TRBJ2-7; the D gene is not confidently resolved. This clonotype originated in a man older than 75 in good health. The specimen was blood. The DNA is TGTGCCAGCAGTACCCCGTGGGGCTACGAGCAGTACTTC. This translates into CASSTPWGYEQYF.